These T cell receptor beta chains were read from a single sample in a study of shared clonotypes between healthy human individuals. Some clones are missing from TCRdb's copy, which holds only in-frame ones; the method was immunoSEQ multiplex PCR. The sample lists approximately 2.1 million clones; roughly 93% were seen once. Material for sequencing was naive CD4+ T cells from PBMCs. These receptors were taken from a man aged 18 to 29 in good health. Some clones in this sample may be carry-over from other donors' samples. Each CDR3 is given with its conserved first and last residue. D genes are given only for firm matches. Some rows have no size entry. The others give once, few or many, or a class for an expanded clone.

j_call clone_size cdr3_length d_call v_call cdr3_aa cdr3_nt
TRBJ2-7 - 13 - TRBV29-1 CSVGDPGHYEQYF TGCAGCGTTGGAGACCCCGGGCACTACGAGCAGTACTTC
TRBJ1-1 - 14 TRBD1 TRBV6-4 CASSAGTGVGEAFF TGTGCCAGCAGTGCCGGGACAGGGGTGGGTGAAGCTTTCTTT
TRBJ2-7 - 15 - TRBV5-5 CASSPGTSLPYEQYF TGTGCCAGCAGCCCCGGGACCTCACTACCCTACGAGCAGTACTTC
TRBJ2-1 - 13 - TRBV29-1 CSVEGAGSDEQFF TGCAGCGTTGAAGGGGCAGGGAGCGATGAGCAGTTCTTC
TRBJ1-2 - 15 TRBD1 TRBV25-1 CASSRLGTGGEGYTF TGTGCCAGCAGCCGCCTCGGGACAGGGGGCGAAGGCTACACCTTC
TRBJ1-3 - 14 - TRBV5-6 CASSLGPPGNTIYF TGTGCCAGCAGCCTAGGCCCCCCTGGAAACACCATATATTTT
TRBJ1-5 - 15 - TRBV2 CASRGTQFSNQPQHF TGTGCCAGCAGGGGGACACAGTTTAGCAATCAGCCCCAGCATTTT
TRBJ1-2 - 16 - TRBV5-6 CASSFGAPREPGGYTF TGTGCCAGCAGCTTTGGTGCTCCTAGGGAGCCGGGCGGCTACACCTTC
TRBJ1-5 - 14 TRBD1 TRBV19 CASSLGTGYKPQHF TGTGCCAGTAGTCTAGGGACAGGGTATAAGCCCCAGCATTTT
TRBJ2-7 - 14 - TRBV28 CASTTGTGAYEQYF TGTGCCAGCACGACGGGGACGGGAGCCTACGAGCAGTACTTC
TRBJ2-1 - 14 TRBD1 TRBV6-5 CASNDRDSVGEQFF TGTGCCAGCAATGACAGGGATTCAGTGGGTGAGCAGTTCTTC
TRBJ2-7 - 14 TRBD1 TRBV2 CASSPDRSSYEQYF TGTGCCAGCAGTCCGGACAGGAGCTCCTACGAGCAGTACTTC
TRBJ2-2 - 15 TRBD2 TRBV5-1 CASGPTSANTGELFF TGCGCCAGCGGCCCGACTAGCGCAAACACCGGGGAGCTGTTTTTT
TRBJ2-7 - 15 TRBD1 TRBV28 CASSSNRGSVYEQYF TGTGCCAGCAGTTCAAACAGGGGTAGCGTCTACGAGCAGTACTTC
TRBJ2-1 - 11 TRBD1 TRBV20-1 CSAPTGERQFF TGCAGTGCGCCGACAGGGGAGCGGCAGTTCTTC
TRBJ2-5 - 13 - TRBV27 CASKTRGRETQYF TGTGCCAGCAAAACCAGGGGTCGCGAGACCCAGTACTTC
TRBJ1-1 - 18 - TRBV5-6 CASSLVVISGTEDTEAFF TGTGCCAGCAGCTTGGTTGTTATTTCTGGGACCGAGGACACTGAAGCTTTCTTT
TRBJ1-4 once 16 TRBD1 TRBV4-2 CASSPRGQVGGEKLFF TGTGCCAGCAGCCCGCGCGGACAGGTAGGCGGTGAAAAACTGTTTTTT
TRBJ2-1 - 14 TRBD1 TRBV9 CASSVTTGGFEQFF TGTGCCAGCAGCGTGACGACAGGGGGTTTTGAGCAGTTCTTC
TRBJ2-7 - 14 - TRBV28 CASKIGDTTYEQYF TGTGCCAGCAAGATAGGTGACACCACCTACGAGCAGTACTTC
TRBJ2-2 - 14 - TRBV7-9 CASSEALFTGELFF TGTGCCAGCAGCGAAGCGCTGTTTACCGGGGAGCTGTTTTTT
TRBJ2-3 - 17 TRBD2 TRBV28 CASSSPTLAGGFGRQYF TGTGCCAGCAGTTCTCCAACGCTAGCGGGAGGCTTCGGTAGGCAGTATTTT
TRBJ1-5 - 13 - TRBV18 CASSPGLSQPQHF TGTGCCAGCTCACCAGGGCTTAGTCAGCCCCAGCATTTT
TRBJ1-1 - 14 - TRBV28 CASSLRGLVTEAFF TGTGCCAGCAGTCTCCGGGGGTTGGTCACTGAAGCTTTCTTT
TRBJ2-5 few 12 TRBD2 TRBV29-1 CSVLAGGETQYF TGCAGCGTCTTAGCGGGCGGGGAGACCCAGTACTTC
TRBJ2-7 - 17 - TRBV27 CASSTNQIGTSSYEQYF TGTGCCAGCAGTACGAACCAAATCGGGACATCCTCCTACGAGCAGTACTTC
TRBJ1-2 - 13 - TRBV7-2 CASSLGGPGGYTF TGTGCCAGCAGCTTAGGGGGCCCGGGGGGCTACACCTTC
TRBJ2-7 - 15 TRBD1 TRBV6-1 CASSESDRGRDEQYF TGTGCCAGCAGTGAATCGGACAGGGGGCGAGACGAGCAGTACTTC
TRBJ2-3 - 14 TRBD2 TRBV6-5 CASRGLAETDTQYF TGTGCCAGCAGGGGACTAGCGGAGACAGATACGCAGTATTTT
TRBJ2-7 - 16 TRBD1 TRBV27 CASSFVRDRGRNEQYF TGTGCCAGCAGTTTCGTTAGGGACAGGGGGCGAAACGAGCAGTACTTC
TRBJ2-7 - 15 TRBD2 TRBV4-1 CASSPRAGVSYEQYF TGCGCCAGCAGCCCCAGGGCGGGAGTCTCCTACGAGCAGTACTTC
TRBJ1-5 - 15 - TRBV19 CASSILDISNQPQHF TGTGCCAGTAGTATTTTGGATATCAGCAATCAGCCCCAGCATTTT
TRBJ1-1 few 13 TRBD1 TRBV29-1 CSAGTGTDTEAFF TGCAGCGCCGGGACAGGGACCGACACTGAAGCTTTCTTT
TRBJ2-7 - 13 - TRBV25-1 CASSEYPRYEQYF TGTGCCAGCAGTGAATACCCCAGATACGAGCAGTACTTC
TRBJ2-5 - 16 TRBD2 TRBV28 CASRPGLAVGAGTQYF TGTGCCAGCAGGCCTGGACTAGCGGTTGGGGCGGGGACCCAGTACTTC
TRBJ2-2 once 15 - TRBV18 CASSPRTLGTGELFF TGTGCCAGCTCACCACGGACCCTGGGGACCGGGGAGCTGTTTTTT
TRBJ1-4 once 15 TRBD1 TRBV18 CASSPRTGRGEKLFF TGTGCCAGCTCACCAAGGACAGGGAGGGGTGAAAAACTGTTTTTT
TRBJ1-6 - 16 TRBD1 TRBV30 CAWSVGGQSFSSPLHF TGTGCCTGGAGTGTAGGGGGACAGTCCTTTAGTTCACCCCTCCACTTT
TRBJ1-4 - 16 - TRBV4-1 CASSRQGMGTNEKLFF TGCGCCAGCAGTCGGCAGGGGATGGGAACTAATGAAAAACTGTTTTTT
TRBJ1-2 - 13 - TRBV10-1 CASSEAVNYGYTF TGCGCCAGCAGTGAAGCAGTTAACTATGGCTACACCTTC
TRBJ2-6 - 15 - TRBV5-1 CASSPTLMGANVLTF TGCGCCAGCAGCCCGACACTTATGGGGGCCAACGTCCTGACTTTC
TRBJ2-6 - 16 - TRBV29-1 CSVGQWGSSGANVLTF TGCAGCGTTGGACAGTGGGGAAGCTCTGGGGCCAACGTCCTGACTTTC